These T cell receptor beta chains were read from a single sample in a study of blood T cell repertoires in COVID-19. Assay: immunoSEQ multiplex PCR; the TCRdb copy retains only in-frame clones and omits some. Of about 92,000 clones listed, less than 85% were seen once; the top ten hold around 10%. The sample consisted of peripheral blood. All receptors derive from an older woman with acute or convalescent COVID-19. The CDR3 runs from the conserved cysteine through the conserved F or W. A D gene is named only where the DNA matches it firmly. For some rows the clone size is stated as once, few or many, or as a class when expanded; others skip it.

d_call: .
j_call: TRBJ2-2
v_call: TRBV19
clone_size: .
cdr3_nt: TGTGCCAGTAGTCCCTCACTGAACACCGGGGAGCTGTTTTTT
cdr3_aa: CASSPSLNTGELFF

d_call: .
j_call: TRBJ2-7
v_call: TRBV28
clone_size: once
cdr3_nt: TGTGCCAGCAGTTCCCCTATCCGGGGCTACGAGCAGTACTTC
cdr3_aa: CASSSPIRGYEQYF

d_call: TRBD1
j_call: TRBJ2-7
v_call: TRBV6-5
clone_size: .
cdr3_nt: TGTGCCAGCGCTCCCTTTTCAACAGGGGCCTACGAGCAGTACTTC
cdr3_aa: CASAPFSTGAYEQYF

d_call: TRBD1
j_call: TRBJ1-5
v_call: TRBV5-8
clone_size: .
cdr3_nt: TGTGCCAGCAGCTTGCGTCAGGGGGATCAGCCCCAGCATTTT
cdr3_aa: CASSLRQGDQPQHF

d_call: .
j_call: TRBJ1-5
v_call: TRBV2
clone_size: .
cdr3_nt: TGTGCCAGCAGTCCGGACAGCTATAATCAGCCCCAGCATTTT
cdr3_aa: CASSPDSYNQPQHF

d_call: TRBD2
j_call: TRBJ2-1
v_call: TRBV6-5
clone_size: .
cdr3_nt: TGTGCCAGCAGTTACGCGGGGGGGGCCTGGAATGAGCAGTTCTTC
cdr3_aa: CASSYAGGAWNEQFF

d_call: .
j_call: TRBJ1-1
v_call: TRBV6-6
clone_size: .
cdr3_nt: TGTGCCAGCAGTTACTCGAAACAGAAGAACACTGAAGCTTTCTTT
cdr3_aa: CASSYSKQKNTEAFF

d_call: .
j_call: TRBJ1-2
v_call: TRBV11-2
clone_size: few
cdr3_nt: TGTGCCAGCAGCTTAGGAGGCAGGGCGAGCTATGGCTACACCTTC
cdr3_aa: CASSLGGRASYGYTF

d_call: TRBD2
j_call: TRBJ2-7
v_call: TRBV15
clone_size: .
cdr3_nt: TGTGCCACCAGCGGCCCTAGCGGGGCTTCCTACGAGCAGTACTTC
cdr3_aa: CATSGPSGASYEQYF

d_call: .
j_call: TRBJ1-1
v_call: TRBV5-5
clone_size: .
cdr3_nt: TGTGCCAGCAGCTTGGGAAGACAGGCTAACACTGAAGCTTTCTTT
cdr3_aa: CASSLGRQANTEAFF

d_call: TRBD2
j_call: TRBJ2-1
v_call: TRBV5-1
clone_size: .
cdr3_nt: TGCGCCAGCAGGGCCCTCGGAGGGACTAGCGGCTACAATGAGCAGTTCTTC
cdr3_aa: CASRALGGTSGYNEQFF

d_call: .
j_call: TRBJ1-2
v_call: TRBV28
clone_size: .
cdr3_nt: TGTGCCAGCAGTTTACCTAGCCGAGGGCGGGAAAACTATGGCTACACCTTC
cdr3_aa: CASSLPSRGRENYGYTF

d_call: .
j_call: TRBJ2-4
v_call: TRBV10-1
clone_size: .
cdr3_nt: TGCGCCAGCAGTGAGTCGAGTGGCAGGGAAAACATTCAGTACTTC
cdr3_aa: CASSESSGRENIQYF

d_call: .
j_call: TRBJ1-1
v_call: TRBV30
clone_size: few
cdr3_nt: TGTGCCTGGAGTGATAGCATGAACACTGAAGCTTTCTTT
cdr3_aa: CAWSDSMNTEAFF

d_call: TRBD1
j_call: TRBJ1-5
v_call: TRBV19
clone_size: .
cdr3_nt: TGTGCCAGTAGTGCTGGACAGGGGAGGGGGAATCAGCCCCAGCATTTT
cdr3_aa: CASSAGQGRGNQPQHF

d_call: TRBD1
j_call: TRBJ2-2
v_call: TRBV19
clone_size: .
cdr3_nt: TGTGCCAGTAGCCCTAAACAGGGGGCGGGTCGGACCGGGGAGCTGTTTTTT
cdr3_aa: CASSPKQGAGRTGELFF

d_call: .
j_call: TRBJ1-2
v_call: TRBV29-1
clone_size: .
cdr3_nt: TGCAGCGTTGACCTCGGGGAGCATAATGGCTACACCTTC
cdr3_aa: CSVDLGEHNGYTF

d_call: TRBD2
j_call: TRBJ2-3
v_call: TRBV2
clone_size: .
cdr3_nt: TGTGCCAGCGGAATAGCGGGGGGGCTAACAGATACGCAGTATTTT
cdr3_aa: CASGIAGGLTDTQYF

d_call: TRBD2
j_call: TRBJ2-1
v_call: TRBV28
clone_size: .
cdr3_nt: TGTGCCAGCAGTTGGGAGATGGGACTAGCGGGGGACGCCGGCTCCTACAATGAGCAGTTCTTC
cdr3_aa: CASSWEMGLAGDAGSYNEQFF

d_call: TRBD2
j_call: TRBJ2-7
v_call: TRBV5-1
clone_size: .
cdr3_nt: TGCGCCAGCAGCTTGGCCCTAGCGGAGGTCTACCCCTACGAGCAGTACTTC
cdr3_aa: CASSLALAEVYPYEQYF

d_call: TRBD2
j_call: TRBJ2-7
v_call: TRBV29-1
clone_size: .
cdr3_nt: TGCAGCGTTGCGGGGGGCTACGAGCAGTACTTC
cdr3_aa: CSVAGGYEQYF

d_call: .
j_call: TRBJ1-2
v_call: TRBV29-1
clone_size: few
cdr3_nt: TGCAGCGTCGCGACAGGAGACTATGGCTACACCTTC
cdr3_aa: CSVATGDYGYTF

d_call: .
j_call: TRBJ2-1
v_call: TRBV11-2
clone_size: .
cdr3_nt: TGTGCCAGCAGCTTAGAAGGGGCTGGGACAATCACTACGTACAATGAGCAGTTCTTC
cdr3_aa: CASSLEGAGTITTYNEQFF

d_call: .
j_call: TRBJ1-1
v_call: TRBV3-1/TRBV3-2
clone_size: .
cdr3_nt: TGTGCCAGCAGCCAGACAAGGAACACTGAAGCTTTCTTT
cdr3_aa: CASSQTRNTEAFF

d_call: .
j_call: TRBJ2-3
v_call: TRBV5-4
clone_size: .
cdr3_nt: TGTGCCAGCAGCTTCCCCCGGGGTGGCGGGATCAGCACAGATACGCAGTATTTT
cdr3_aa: CASSFPRGGGISTDTQYF

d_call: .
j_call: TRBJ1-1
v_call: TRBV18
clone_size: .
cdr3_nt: TGTGCCAGCTCACAAGGAGACACTGAAGCTTTCTTT
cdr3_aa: CASSQGDTEAFF

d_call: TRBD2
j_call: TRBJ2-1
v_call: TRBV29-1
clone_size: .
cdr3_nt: TGCAGCGTGTGGGCGGGGGGGCCTAATGAGCAGTTCTTC
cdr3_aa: CSVWAGGPNEQFF

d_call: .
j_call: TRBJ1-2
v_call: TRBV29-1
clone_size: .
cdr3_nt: TGCAGCGTTGAAGTTAGGGGACATACGGATGGCTACACCTTC
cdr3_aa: CSVEVRGHTDGYTF

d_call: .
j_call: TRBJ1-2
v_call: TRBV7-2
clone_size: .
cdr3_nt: TGTGCCAGCAGCCAGACAGCCTACTATGGCTACACCTTC
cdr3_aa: CASSQTAYYGYTF

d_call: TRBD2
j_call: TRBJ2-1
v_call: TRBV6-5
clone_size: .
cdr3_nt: TGTGCCAGCAGGGCTAGCGGGAAATACGATGAGCAGTTCTTC
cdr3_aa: CASRASGKYDEQFF

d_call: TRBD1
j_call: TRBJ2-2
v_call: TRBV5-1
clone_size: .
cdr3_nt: TGCGCCAGCTGTCCGACAGGGATTGGCACCGGGGAGCTGTTTTTT
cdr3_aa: CASCPTGIGTGELFF

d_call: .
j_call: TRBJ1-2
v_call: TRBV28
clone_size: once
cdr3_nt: TGTGCCAGCAGTGCACCTCGGGTTTACTATGGCTACACCTTC
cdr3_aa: CASSAPRVYYGYTF

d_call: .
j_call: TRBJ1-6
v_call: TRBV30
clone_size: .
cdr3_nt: TGTGCCTGGAGCCCATTATTCCAGGGAAGCCGCCACAATTCACCCCTCCACTTT
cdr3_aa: CAWSPLFQGSRHNSPLHF

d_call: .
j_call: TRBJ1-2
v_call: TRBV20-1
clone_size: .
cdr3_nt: TGCAGTGCTAGTCCTGCGGGACTAGCTAACTATGGCTACACCTTC
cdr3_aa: CSASPAGLANYGYTF

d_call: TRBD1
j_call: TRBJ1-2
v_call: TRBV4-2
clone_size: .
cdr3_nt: TGTGCCAGCAGCCAAGATGGGACAGGGGGCAGTGGCTACACCTTC
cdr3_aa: CASSQDGTGGSGYTF

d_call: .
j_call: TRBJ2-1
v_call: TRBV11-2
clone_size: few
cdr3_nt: TGTGCCAGCAGCTTAGGCGTGAATGAGCAGTTCTTC
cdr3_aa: CASSLGVNEQFF

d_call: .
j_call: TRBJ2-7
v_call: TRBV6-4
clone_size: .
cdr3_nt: TGTGCCAGCAGTGCCGTCGTTTACGAGCAGTACTTC
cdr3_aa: CASSAVVYEQYF